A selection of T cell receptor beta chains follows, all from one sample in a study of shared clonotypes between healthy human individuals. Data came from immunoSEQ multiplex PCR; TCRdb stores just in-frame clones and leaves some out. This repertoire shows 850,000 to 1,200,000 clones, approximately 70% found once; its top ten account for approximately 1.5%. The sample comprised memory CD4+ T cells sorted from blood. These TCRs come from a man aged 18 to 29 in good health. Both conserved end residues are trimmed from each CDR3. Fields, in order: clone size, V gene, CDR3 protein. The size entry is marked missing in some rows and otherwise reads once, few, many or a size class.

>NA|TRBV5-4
ASSPRDGGVEQY
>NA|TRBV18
ASSPPGLAANTGELF
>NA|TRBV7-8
ASSLRGGHQY
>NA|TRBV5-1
ASSPRTGNKAGELF
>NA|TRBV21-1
ASSKALQGKSYEQY
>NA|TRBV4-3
ASSQGEVTGELF
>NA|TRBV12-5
ASNRDNQPQH
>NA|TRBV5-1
ASSGGTSGRETQY
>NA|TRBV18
ASSPRDSSYNEQF
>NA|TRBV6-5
ASNLGQTNTGELF
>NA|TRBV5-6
ASSFMKLNEKLF
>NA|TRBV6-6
ASSYSTSGVYEQY
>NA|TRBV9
ASSQSGHSNQPQH
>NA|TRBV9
ASSVEGTDTQY
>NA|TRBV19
ASNFNYGYT
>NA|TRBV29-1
SVRRGGYNEQF
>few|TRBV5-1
ASSLGSGSNTEAF
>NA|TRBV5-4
ASSLELRSGELF
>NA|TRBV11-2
ASSSIKTGDYGYT
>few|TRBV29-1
SSTGHLNTEAF
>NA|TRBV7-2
ASSLATAGVHEQY
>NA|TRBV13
ASSLGSTSGGRDTQY
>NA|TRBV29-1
SASVTAGTDTQY
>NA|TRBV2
ASSARTGVRNEQF
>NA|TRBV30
AWISGKETQY
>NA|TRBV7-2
ASSLGGGLGQPQH
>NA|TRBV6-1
ASSEASMGTEQY
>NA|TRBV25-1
ASRSAVSTDTQY
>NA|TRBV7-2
ASSSPRRGRGTGELF
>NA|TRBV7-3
ASSLNPPGGDNSPLH
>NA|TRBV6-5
ASSLGGSSYEQY
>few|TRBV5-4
ASSFPASGGMETQY
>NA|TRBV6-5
ASSWVGGRNSPLH
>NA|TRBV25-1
ASSLTSNTGELF
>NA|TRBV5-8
ASSLGQGDGQPQH
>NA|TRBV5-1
ASSLQPGAGDTQY
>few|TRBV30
AWSVRTERGYT
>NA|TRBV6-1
ASSVRVDSIGLYGYT
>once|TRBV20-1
SARREYEQF
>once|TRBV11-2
ASSLDRAGGTDTQY
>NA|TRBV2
ASGTSGRSYNEQF
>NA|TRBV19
ASTPGQGATPGELF
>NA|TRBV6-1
ASRRTGNTIY
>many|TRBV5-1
ASSFSAENYGYT
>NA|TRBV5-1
ASSSDRVIDGYT
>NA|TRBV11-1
ASSLDGATGIQAF
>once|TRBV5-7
ASSFRGAPYEQY
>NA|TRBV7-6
ASSPRLNSFTDTQY
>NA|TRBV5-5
ASSLALGGPPLPNQPQH
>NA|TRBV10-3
AIRDTGDPYGYT